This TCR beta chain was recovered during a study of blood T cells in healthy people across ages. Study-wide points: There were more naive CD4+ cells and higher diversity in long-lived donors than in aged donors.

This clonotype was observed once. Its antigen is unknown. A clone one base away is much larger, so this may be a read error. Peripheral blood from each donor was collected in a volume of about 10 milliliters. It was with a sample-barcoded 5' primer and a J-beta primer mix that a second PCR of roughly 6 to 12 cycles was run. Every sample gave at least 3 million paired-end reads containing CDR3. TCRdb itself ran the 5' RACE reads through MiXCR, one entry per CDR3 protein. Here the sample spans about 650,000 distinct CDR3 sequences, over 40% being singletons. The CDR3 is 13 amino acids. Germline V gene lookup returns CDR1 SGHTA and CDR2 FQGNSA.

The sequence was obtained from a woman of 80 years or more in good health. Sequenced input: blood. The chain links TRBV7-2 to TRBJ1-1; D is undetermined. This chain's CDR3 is CACSFGLSAEAFF. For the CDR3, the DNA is TGTGCCTGCAGCTTCGGTCTAAGTGCTGAAGCTTTCTTT.